Listed below are T cell receptor beta chains from one sample, sequenced in a study of CD4+ T cells in melanoma. Clones were read by immunoSEQ multiplex PCR, and TCRdb kept only the in-frame ones, dropping some. The data contain 120,000 to 150,000 clones, 92% of them singletons. These receptors were collected from a human donor with melanoma. Each CDR3 is given with its conserved first and last residue. D genes are given only for firm matches. Part of the rows lack a size; the others show once, few, many or a class for expanded clones.

cdr3_nt | cdr3_aa | clone_size | j_call | v_call | d_call
TGTGCCAGCTCACCCCAGGGGTTAGGAGAGACCCAGTACTTC | CASSPQGLGETQYF | . | TRBJ2-5 | TRBV18 | .
TGTGCCAGCAGTGAATATCGGGACCGGGAGACCCAGTACTTC | CASSEYRDRETQYF | once | TRBJ2-5 | TRBV25-1 | .
TGTGCCAGCAGCTTGCCAGAACTAGCGGGGGGGCCTGCGGGGCAGTATTTT | CASSLPELAGGPAGQYF | . | TRBJ2-3 | TRBV5-8 | TRBD2
TGTGCCAGCAGCCCCCCGGGCCTCACCCTCTACGAGCAGTACTTC | CASSPPGLTLYEQYF | . | TRBJ2-7 | TRBV7-6 | .
TGTGCCAGCAGTCAGAACCCCGACAGACACTATGGCTACACCTTC | CASSQNPDRHYGYTF | . | TRBJ1-2 | TRBV6-1 | .
TGTGCTAGTGTCGGCAGCTCCTACGAGCAGTACTTC | CASVGSSYEQYF | . | TRBJ2-7 | TRBV12-5 | .
TGTGCCAGCAGCCGGGGACCGGGAGAGACCCAGTACTTC | CASSRGPGETQYF | . | TRBJ2-5 | TRBV7-9 | .
TGTGCCAGCAGCTTTAGACTAGCGGGGGCCTCCTACGAGCAGTACTTC | CASSFRLAGASYEQYF | once | TRBJ2-7 | TRBV7-8 | TRBD2
TGCAGCGCCGCACACCAGGGACCTCGGCAGTACTTC | CSAAHQGPRQYF | . | TRBJ2-7 | TRBV29-1 | .
TGTGCCAGCGCTGGAGGGTTGAGACAGCCCCAGCATTTT | CASAGGLRQPQHF | few | TRBJ1-5 | TRBV2 | .
TGTGCCTGGGAACAGGGACAGGGGCAGCCCCAGCATTTT | CAWEQGQGQPQHF | . | TRBJ1-5 | TRBV30 | TRBD1
TGTGCCAGCAGCCCCCGAGGAGCGGGGGCCTCCTACGAGCAGTACTTC | CASSPRGAGASYEQYF | . | TRBJ2-7 | TRBV11-1 | TRBD2
TGTGCCAGCAGACCGACTAGCGGGGGGGTCTCAACCTACGAGCAGTACTTC | CASRPTSGGVSTYEQYF | . | TRBJ2-7 | TRBV27 | TRBD2
TGTGCCAGCAGTTTCACGGGGTATAACGAGCAGTACTTC | CASSFTGYNEQYF | few | TRBJ2-7 | TRBV27 | .
TGCGCCAGCAGCTTATCGGGGGGCCGGGAGACCCAGTACTTC | CASSLSGGRETQYF | . | TRBJ2-5 | TRBV5-1 | .
TGTGCCTGGAGTCCGGGACAGGGTAGGAATGAGCAGTTCTTC | CAWSPGQGRNEQFF | . | TRBJ2-1 | TRBV30 | TRBD1
TGTGCCAGCAGCTTACAACAGGGGACCGAGCAGTACTTC | CASSLQQGTEQYF | . | TRBJ2-7 | TRBV5-4 | TRBD1
TGTGCCAGTAGTACTCTTAGCGGGGGGGCTTACGAGCAGTACTTC | CASSTLSGGAYEQYF | . | TRBJ2-7 | TRBV19 | TRBD2
TGTGCCAGCAGTTACTCGACTTCAGGGTATGGCTACACCTTC | CASSYSTSGYGYTF | . | TRBJ1-2 | TRBV6-5 | .
TGTGCCAGCAGTTACCTGGGACAGCGCTATGGCTACACCTTC | CASSYLGQRYGYTF | . | TRBJ1-2 | TRBV6-5 | TRBD1
TGTGCCAGCAGCGTACGACTAGCGGGGGCCCAAGAGACCCAGTACTTC | CASSVRLAGAQETQYF | . | TRBJ2-5 | TRBV7-9 | TRBD2
TGTGCCTGGAGTGCCGGGACAGTTACTCAGCCCCAGCATTTT | CAWSAGTVTQPQHF | . | TRBJ1-5 | TRBV30 | TRBD1
TGTGCCAGCAGTGCGGACAGGGTGGCCGGGGAGCTGTTTTTT | CASSADRVAGELFF | . | TRBJ2-2 | TRBV11-1 | TRBD1
TGCGCCAGCAGCCACCCTGGGAAAAGCTCGGACTATGGCTACACCTTC | CASSHPGKSSDYGYTF | . | TRBJ1-2 | TRBV4-1 | .
TGCGCCAGCAGCTTGGAAGGGGGCCAGATGGAGCAGTTCTTC | CASSLEGGQMEQFF | . | TRBJ2-1 | TRBV5-1 | TRBD1
TGTGCCACCCATCCAGACCTGAACTATGGCTACACCTTC | CATHPDLNYGYTF | . | TRBJ1-2 | TRBV5-4 | .
TGTGCCAGCAGCTTGGCCCTCTGGGACAACAAAAACATTCAGTACTTC | CASSLALWDNKNIQYF | . | TRBJ2-4 | TRBV5-8 | .
TGTGCCAGCAGCGTGTCACAGGGCACTGAAGCTTTCTTT | CASSVSQGTEAFF | . | TRBJ1-1 | TRBV6-4 | .
TGCGCCAGCAGCTTGGTTGGGAGCGGTGAGACCCAGTACTTC | CASSLVGSGETQYF | . | TRBJ2-5 | TRBV5-1 | .
TGTGCCACCCAAGGCCTAGACAGGGGACCCTACAATGAGCAGTTCTTC | CATQGLDRGPYNEQFF | . | TRBJ2-1 | TRBV10-3 | TRBD1
TGTGCCACCAGTAGGACAGGGATGGACTATGGCTACACCTTC | CATSRTGMDYGYTF | . | TRBJ1-2 | TRBV15 | TRBD1
TGTGCCAGCAGCTGGGATTACGAGCAGTACTTC | CASSWDYEQYF | . | TRBJ2-7 | TRBV7-9 | .
TGTGCCAGTAGTTCGCGGAACTCCGCGGATACGCAGTATTTT | CASSSRNSADTQYF | . | TRBJ2-3 | TRBV19 | .
TGTGCCAGCAGTTACTCTTTTGGGACCGAAAAACTGTTTTTT | CASSYSFGTEKLFF | . | TRBJ1-4 | TRBV6-5 | .
TGTGCCAGTAGTATAGATCGTTTTAAGGGCGGGAACACCGGGGAGCTGTTTTTT | CASSIDRFKGGNTGELFF | . | TRBJ2-2 | TRBV19 | .
TGTGCCAGCAGCGGCCTGGGGGGCTCCTACAATGAGCAGTTCTTC | CASSGLGGSYNEQFF | . | TRBJ2-1 | TRBV5-4 | .
TGCAGCGTTGGGGGACAGGGGGCGGTTGGAGCTTTCTTT | CSVGGQGAVGAFF | . | TRBJ1-1 | TRBV29-1 | TRBD1
TGTGCCACCGCTCCACAGGGGGCCGGTGGAAACACCATATATTTT | CATAPQGAGGNTIYF | . | TRBJ1-3 | TRBV30 | TRBD1
TGTGCCAGCTCCCCCACCCGACAGCCGAACACTGAAGCTTTCTTT | CASSPTRQPNTEAFF | . | TRBJ1-1 | TRBV18 | .
TGCGCCAGCAGTCGGACAGGGTTAAATGGCTACACCTTC | CASSRTGLNGYTF | once | TRBJ1-2 | TRBV4-1 | TRBD1
TGCAGCGTAGATGGGGGAACTTATGGCTACACCTTC | CSVDGGTYGYTF | . | TRBJ1-2 | TRBV29-1 | .
TGTGCCAGCAGTTTAACACCCTCCCTCTACGAGCAGTACTTC | CASSLTPSLYEQYF | . | TRBJ2-7 | TRBV27 | .
TGCGCCAGCAGTGGACTAGCGCAAGAGACCCAGTACTTC | CASSGLAQETQYF | . | TRBJ2-5 | TRBV5-1 | TRBD2
TGTGCCAGCAGCGCGTTAGGGTTTAGTTCTTCTGGGGCCAACGTCCTGACTTTC | CASSALGFSSSGANVLTF | . | TRBJ2-6 | TRBV9 | .
TGTGCCAGCAGCTTAGGGTCGGGCAGTGGAAACACCATATATTTT | CASSLGSGSGNTIYF | . | TRBJ1-3 | TRBV11-2 | .
TGTGCCAGCAGCGTAGCTATGGGGAACACTGAAGCTTTCTTT | CASSVAMGNTEAFF | few | TRBJ1-1 | TRBV9 | .
TGTGCCAGCAGCACCCTAGCGGGGAACACAGATACGCAGTATTTT | CASSTLAGNTDTQYF | . | TRBJ2-3 | TRBV9 | TRBD2
TGTGCCATCAGTGATAGGGGGGAGACCCAGTACTTC | CAISDRGETQYF | . | TRBJ2-5 | TRBV10-3 | .
TGCGCCAGCAGCTTGACGGTAAGCTCCTACAATGAGCAGTTCTTC | CASSLTVSSYNEQFF | . | TRBJ2-1 | TRBV5-1 | .
TGCGCCAGCAGCTTGGCCGGGACAGAGTTTGAAAAACTGTTTTTT | CASSLAGTEFEKLFF | . | TRBJ1-4 | TRBV5-1 | TRBD1
TGTGCCAGCAGTTTCGGACAGGGCGATCAGCCCCAGCATTTT | CASSFGQGDQPQHF | . | TRBJ1-5 | TRBV7-8 | TRBD1
TGTGCCAGCAGTTTCCCCTCTCTGGGTGGCTACACCTTC | CASSFPSLGGYTF | . | TRBJ1-2 | TRBV5-4 | .
TGTGCCAGCAGTGGGGCCCTGGGATGGCCCCAGCATTTT | CASSGALGWPQHF | once | TRBJ1-5 | TRBV6-1 | .